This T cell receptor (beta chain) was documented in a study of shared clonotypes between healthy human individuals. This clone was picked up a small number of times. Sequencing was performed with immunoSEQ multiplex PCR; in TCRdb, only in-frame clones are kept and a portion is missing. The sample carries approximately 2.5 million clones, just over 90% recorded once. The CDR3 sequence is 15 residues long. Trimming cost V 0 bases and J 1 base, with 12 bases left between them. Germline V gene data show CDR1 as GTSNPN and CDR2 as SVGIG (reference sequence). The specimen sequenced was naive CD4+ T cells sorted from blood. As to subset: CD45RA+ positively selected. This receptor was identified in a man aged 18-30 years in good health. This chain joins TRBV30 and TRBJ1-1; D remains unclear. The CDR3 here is CAWSVPGSSNTEAFF. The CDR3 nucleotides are TGTGCCTGGAGTGTACCGGGGTCTTCGAACACTGAAGCTTTCTTT.